Presented here are 25 T cell receptor beta chains from one specimen sequenced in a study of OX40 agonist ivuxolimab in advanced cancers. This table comes from immunoSEQ multiplex PCR, and its TCRdb copy is limited to in-frame clones, with some not included. The repertoire consists of approximately 43,000 clones, with about 90% occurring once and the leading ten covering roughly 0.58%. The sample here was CD4+ or CD8+ T cells sorted from blood, taken in a trial of the OX40 agonist ivuxolimab. All receptors come from an adult with an advanced solid tumor such as melanoma, head and neck, liver or kidney cancer.

The CDR3 loop reads CASSLGQGGRGYTF. The CDR3 nucleotides read TGTGCCAGCAGCCTCGGACAGGGGGGACGTGGCTACACCTTC. The chain is built from TRBV11-3 and TRBJ1-2, with 10 positions matching TRBD1. V shed 5 bases, J shed 7 bases, and the junction held 7 bases outside the gene matches. This CDR3 comprises 14 residues. Germline assignment: CDR1 SGHNT and CDR2 YENEEA.

This chain links TRBV28 with TRBJ1-1; no reliable D call. The CDR3 has 17 amino acids. CDR1 is MDHEN and CDR2 is SYDVKM in the germline V gene. V dropped 5 bases and J dropped 1 base, with 20 bases sitting between them. As DNA, the CDR3 is TGTGCCAGCAGTCCCGCGTCGTTGACCCTAGGGAACACTGAAGCTTTCTTT. Protein sequence: CASSPASLTLGNTEAFF. Looking up the rest from reference TRBV28 and TRBJ1-1 gives the full variable domain: DVKVTQSSRYLVKRTGEKVFLECVQDMDHENMFWYRQDPGLGLRLIYFSYDVKMKEKGDIPEGYSVSREKKERFSLILESASTNQTSMYLCASSPASLTLGNTEAFFGQGTRLTVV.

Worth noting for this clone: The same CDR3 can be traced to other DNA sequences in this sample. The chain employs TRBV7-2 and TRBJ2-3, with TRBD2 identical over 13 bases. CDR3 size: 16 residues. The germline V gene encodes CDR1 SGHTA and CDR2 FQGNSA. The V and J ends lost 5 bases and 4 bases, in that order; junction bases with no gene match: 6. The CDR3 is CASSPRLAGGADTQYF. CDR3 in DNA: TGTGCCAGCAGCCCCCGACTAGCGGGGGGCGCAGATACGCAGTATTTT.

CDR3 in amino acids: CASSLASGGSLNTEAFF. CDR3 bases: TGTGCCAGCAGCTTAGCCTCAGGAGGGTCCTTAAACACTGAAGCTTTCTTT. This rearrangement joins TRBV7-9 to TRBJ1-1, with no clear D. The germline gives CDR1 SEHNR, CDR2 FQNEAQ (reference sequence). V was shortened by 0 bases and J by 2 bases, with 16 bases between the two germline ends. This CDR3 region has 17 residues.

The rearrangement uses TRBV7-2 and TRBJ1-6, with D possibly TRBD1 on 6 matching bases. Germline CDR1 is SGHTA and CDR2 is FQGNSA. This CDR3 contains 14 residues. V was pared by 5 bases and J by 14 bases, with 19 bases between. The CDR3 bases are TGTGCCAGCAGCCCGGAACAGGGAAAATCAACCCTCCACTTT. Protein sequence: CASSPEQGKSTLHF. The full variable domain, in which reference TRBV7-2 and TRBJ1-6 provide the parts outside the CDR3, is GAGVSQSPSNKVTEKGKDVELRCDPISGHTALYWYRQSLGQGLEFLIYFQGNSAPDKSGLPSDRFSAERTGGSVSTLTIQRTQQEDSAVYLCASSPEQGKSTLHFGNGTRLTVT.

The chain couples TRBV10-3 to TRBJ2-3, with D possibly TRBD2 on 6 matching bases. This CDR3 has 13 amino acids. CDR1 and CDR2 (germline): ENHRY, SYGVKD. V was clipped by 8 bases and J by 0 bases, with 9 bases between them. CDR3 loop: CAIGGLSTDTQYF. The CDR3 DNA reads as TGTGCCATCGGGGGACTCAGCACAGATACGCAGTATTTT.

The chain has TRBV7-9 and TRBJ2-4; D perhaps matches TRBD1 (6 bases). Trimming took 5 bases from V and 15 from J, leaving 23 bases between them. Germline lookup yields CDR1 SEHNR and CDR2 FQNEAQ (reference sequence). The CDR3 runs to 14 residues. In nucleotides, the CDR3 is TGTGCCAGCAGCCCCCCATGGGGGCGTCCGTCCCCGTACTTC. It yields the protein CASSPPWGRPSPYF.

The chain couples TRBV5-4 to TRBJ1-2, with a weak D call TRBD1 (5 bases). Between the trimmed V and J ends, which lost 4 bases and 1 base, there was a span of 8 bases. CDR3 size: 13 residues. The germline gives CDR1 SGHNT, CDR2 YYREEE (reference sequence). CDR3 in amino acids: CASSPTDNYGYTF. As DNA, the CDR3 is TGTGCCAGCAGCCCGACAGATAACTATGGCTACACCTTC.

The V gene is TRBV5-8, the J gene TRBJ2-3; 9 bases are shared with TRBD2. The germline V gene encodes CDR1 SGHTS and CDR2 YDEGEE. This CDR3 is built from 17 residues. Germline trimming cut 0 bases from V and 2 bases from J; bases unmatched to any gene: 7. The CDR3 coding sequence is TGTGCCAGCAGCTTGGCCGAAGCGGGGGGATACACAGATACGCAGTATTTT. This gives the protein CASSLAEAGGYTDTQYF.

The chain joins TRBV5-6 to TRBJ1-6; D gene uncertain. Trimming removed 1 base from V and 10 bases from J, with 18 bases in between. CDR3 length: 16 amino acids. Germline lookup yields CDR1 SGHDT and CDR2 YYEEEE. The CDR3: CASSLFSTRYRSPLHF. The DNA for the CDR3 is TGTGCCAGCAGCTTGTTCTCAACACGCTATAGATCACCCCTCCACTTT.

This clone was detected once. The chain has TRBV5-1 and TRBJ2-4; TRBD2 is a possible D gene (5 bases). Germline V CDR1 and CDR2: SGHRS, YFSETQ. The CDR3 extends over 14 amino acids. The ends were cut back, 7 bases at V and 3 bases at J, with 14 bases in the middle. The CDR3 DNA is TGCGCCAGCCGGCCCGACCGGGACAAAAACATTCAGTACTTC. Protein sequence: CASRPDRDKNIQYF.

V and J are TRBV6-5 and TRBJ2-7; 7 bases fit TRBD1. Germline CDR1 is MNHEY and CDR2 is SVGAGI. The CDR3 spans 13 residues. Trimming removed 8 bases from V and 4 bases from J; junction bases left unmatched: 8. DNA of the CDR3: TGTGCCAGCGCCCGGGACAGTCTATACGAGCAGTACTTC. It encodes CASARDSLYEQYF.

A single count supports this clone. This sequence joins TRBV4-1 and TRBJ2-5; TRBD2 matches at 7 bases. Trimming at V came to 2 bases and at J to 5 bases, leaving 8 bases not matched to a gene. CDR3 size: 15 residues. Per germline, CDR1 MGHRA and CDR2 YSYEKL. CDR3 in amino acids: CASSQFPRGGETQYF. The CDR3 coding sequence is TGCGCCAGCAGCCAATTCCCCCGGGGAGGGGAGACCCAGTACTTC.

This chain links TRBV6-5 with TRBJ1-1, with a tentative D call TRBD1 (5 bases). The CDR3 runs 14 residues. V was clipped by 2 bases and J by 4 bases, with 11 bases between them. Germline lookup yields CDR1 MNHEY and CDR2 SVGAGI. The CDR3 protein is CASSYGGRSTEAFF. In nucleotides, the CDR3 is TGTGCCAGCAGTTACGGGGGGAGGAGCACTGAAGCTTTCTTT.

The chain joins TRBV5-1 to TRBJ2-3; 7 bases align to TRBD1. This CDR3 comprises 17 residues. V shed 7 bases, J shed 8 bases, and the junction held 22 bases outside the gene matches. Germline values: CDR1 SGHRS, CDR2 YFSETQ. The CDR3 coding sequence is TGCGCCAGCGAACAGGGGATTGATTTATTAGGGGGAACTACGCAGTATTTT. Its protein is CASEQGIDLLGGTTQYF.

V is TRBV6-1 and J is TRBJ1-3; D is unresolved. V was shortened by 6 bases and J by 4 bases, with 13 bases between the two germline ends. Per the germline V gene, CDR1 is MNHNS and CDR2 is SASEGT. This CDR3 contains 14 residues. The CDR3 DNA is TGTGCCAGCAGGAGAGCGTTAGGGGGAAACACCATATATTTT. It encodes CASRRALGGNTIYF.

This chain connects TRBV9 to TRBJ1-6, with D uncertain. V dropped 4 bases and J dropped 7 bases, with 9 bases sitting between them. This CDR3 is built from 13 residues. Germline CDR1 is SGDLS and CDR2 is YYNGEE. CDR3 sequence: CASSIRTNSPLHF. DNA of the CDR3: TGTGCCAGCAGCATTCGGACCAATTCACCCCTCCACTTT.

This clone was recorded only once. The chain combines TRBV2 with TRBJ1-2; D is uncertain. Trimming took 3 bases from V and 13 from J, leaving 18 bases between them. Germline-derived CDR1 and CDR2 are SNHLY and FYNNEI. The CDR3 is 13 amino acids. CDR3 DNA sequence: TGTGCCAGCAGTGAGTGGTCCCTACCGCGCTGCACCTTC. This gives the protein CASSEWSLPRCTF.

CDR3 protein: CASSPGQGVSYEQYF. In DNA, the CDR3 is TGTGCCAGCAGCCCGGGCCAGGGGGTATCCTACGAGCAGTACTTC. The V and J genes are TRBV7-3 and TRBJ2-7; TRBD1 agrees at 7 bases. Trimming cost V 5 bases and J 1 base; bases outside gene matches: 8. There are 15 residues in the CDR3. Germline V gene lookup returns CDR1 SGHTA and CDR2 FQGTGA.

The rearrangement links TRBV7-2 to TRBJ2-3, with D perhaps TRBD2 (5 bases). Germline V gene lookup returns CDR1 SGHTA and CDR2 FQGNSA. The CDR3 is 13 amino acids. Trimming stripped 1 base from V and 12 bases from J, with 14 bases between. Written as DNA, the CDR3 is TGTGCCAGCAGCTTAGGGACGGGGATTGGACAGTATTTT. This codes for CASSLGTGIGQYF.

Remarks on this clone: The junction departs from germline at one end; a sequencing error may be responsible. Here the CDR3 reads CASSLLGVGQPQHF. DNA for the CDR3: TGTGCTAGCAGCTTATTGGGGGTAGGTCAGCCCCAGCATTTT. This chain joins TRBV7-7 and TRBJ1-5; possibly TRBD1 for D (5 bases). Germline CDR1 and CDR2: SSHAT and FNYEAQ (reference sequence). CDR3 length: 14 residues.

This chain joins TRBV2 and TRBJ1-5; TRBD1 is a possible D gene (6 bases). The CDR3 runs 15 residues. In germline, CDR1 is SNHLY, CDR2 FYNNEI. V lost 7 bases to trimming and J lost 0 bases, with 13 bases between them. As DNA, the CDR3 is TGTGCCAGCACGAGAGGGGGGAATAGCAATCAGCCCCAGCATTTT. It specifies CASTRGGNSNQPQHF.

This clone was detected a few times. The gene calls are TRBV4-1 and TRBJ2-3; 9 bases fit TRBD1. Germline V gene data show CDR1 as MGHRA and CDR2 as YSYEKL. J gave up 3 bases and V 1 base, and 2 bases lay outside the gene matches. The CDR3 totals 15 residues. The chain's CDR3 is CASSQVGTGTDTQYF. The CDR3, as DNA: TGCGCCAGCAGCCAAGTCGGGACAGGGACAGATACGCAGTATTTT.

This clone is a singleton in its sample. The chain carries TRBV18 and TRBJ2-3; D uncertain. CDR1 is KGHSH and CDR2 is LQKENI in the germline V gene. CDR3 length equals 14 residues. The germline V and J ends were trimmed by 8 bases and 2 bases, with 14 bases remaining between them. The CDR3 loop reads CASDMRYSTDTQYF. The CDR3 DNA reads as TGTGCCAGCGACATGCGATATTCCACAGATACGCAGTATTTT. Using reference TRBV18 and TRBJ2-3 for the parts outside the CDR3, the full variable domain is NAGVMQNPRHLVRRRGQEARLRCSPMKGHSHVYWYRQLPEEGLKFMVYLQKENIIDESGMPKERFSAEFPKEGPSILRIQQVVRGDSAAYFCASDMRYSTDTQYFGPGTRLTVL.

The J gene is TRBJ1-5, the V gene TRBV18; the match to TRBD1 covers 8 bases. Trimming took 2 bases from V and 4 from J; bases not matched to a gene: 7. CDR1 is KGHSH, CDR2 LQKENI, per germline. The CDR3 runs to 16 residues. The CDR3 is CASSPDFDRGNQPQHF. For the CDR3, the DNA is TGTGCCAGCTCACCAGACTTCGACAGGGGAAATCAGCCCCAGCATTTT.